The 4 T cell receptor beta chains below were found in one sample sequenced in a study of shared clonotypes between healthy human individuals. This table comes from immunoSEQ multiplex PCR, and its TCRdb copy is limited to in-frame clones, with some not included. The sample records fewer than 650,000 clones, roughly four fifths being singletons. The sequencing sample was made of PBMCs. The receptors come from a woman aged 40 to 50 in good health. Some clones in this sample may be carry-over from other donors' samples.

The chain couples TRBV2 to TRBJ2-3; 7 bases agree with TRBD2. V trimming: 9 bases; J trimming: 2 bases; junction bases outside the gene matches: 5. This CDR3 region has 13 residues. Germline lookup yields CDR1 SNHLY and CDR2 FYNNEI. CDR3 sequence reads: CASTRGDTDTQYF. The CDR3 DNA is TGTGCCAGTACCCGGGGGGACACAGATACGCAGTATTTT.

J is TRBJ2-5 and V is TRBV18, with D hard to call. Trimming took off 4 bases at V and 5 bases at J, with 11 bases between the two ends. There are 13 residues in the CDR3. Germline loops: CDR1 KGHSH, CDR2 LQKENI. CDR3 sequence (DNA): TGTGCCAGCTCACTGGAACAGTCGGAGACCCAGTACTTC. Translated: CASSLEQSETQYF.

The chain is built from TRBV11-2 and TRBJ1-1, with D perhaps matching TRBD1 (5 bases). Germline CDR1 reads SGHAT; CDR2 reads FQNNGV. The V and J ends lost 6 bases and 5 bases respectively, with 16 bases between them. There are 14 residues in the CDR3. For the CDR3, the DNA is TGTGCCAGCAGTAGAGCGGGGGGGGAGACTGAAGCTTTCTTT. Protein: CASSRAGGETEAFF.

V and J are TRBV18 and TRBJ2-7; 15 bases line up with TRBD2. Germline-derived CDR1 and CDR2 are KGHSH and LQKENI. This CDR3 spans 16 amino acids. Trimming removed 6 bases from V and 4 bases from J; junction bases left unmatched: 7. The CDR3 sequence: CASSPGLAGGGYEQYF. The CDR3 coding sequence is TGTGCCAGCTCTCCGGGACTAGCGGGAGGTGGGTACGAGCAGTACTTC.